This TCR beta chain derives from a study of blood T cell repertoires in COVID-19 (TCRdb year 2020). About the full investigation: Collaborator samples came from the United States, Italy and Spain and covered acute and convalescent phases of COVID-19. The prospective study material was composed of cDNA or gDNA derived from T cells, B-cell-depleted T cells, or PBMCs. Deeply sampled blood TCRbeta repertoires from subjects exposed to, actively infected with, or recovered from COVID-19 were included in the dataset. The repertoires were released in a freely available public database meant as a resource for research on the immune response to SARS-CoV-2. Samples came from the ongoing ImmuneRACE study (first 160 participants) plus 1,254 subjects from 6 global collaborators. A de-identified subject ID, COVID-19 status, age in years and sex were almost always included in the sample metadata. Where available, HLA class I and class II types were obtained from metadata supplied by the sample provider rather than from assay-based typing.

On the study overall, not on this receptor specifically: How much clinical and demographic metadata was included differed by source and by participant, and the metadata was provided uncurated.

Inclusive of the bounding cysteine and phenylalanine, the CDR3 is 13 residues long. The only DNA kept is the CDR3, 39 bases in frame from the first base. V sheds 6 bases and J sheds 6 bases, leaving 15 bases between their ends. Sequences LNHDA (CDR1) and SQIVND (CDR2) are obtained from the germline V gene (reference sequence). The immunoSEQ Assay, a bias-controlled multiplex PCR, was used to amplify TCRbeta CDR3 regions from genomic DNA. Under the source paper's analysis protocol: The number of nucleated cells in each sample was estimated from the amplification of reference gene primers within the assay. To quantify the absolute abundance of each unique TCRbeta CDR3 rearrangement, sequence reads were collapsed and filtered. For each sample, productive Simpson clonality was calculated as the square root of Simpson's diversity index across productive rearrangements. TCRdb took over this immuneACCESS table, retaining in-frame rearrangements with V and J assigned. Such tables are incomplete; in checked studies, under half of the missing clones stem from an unresolved V gene, and the remainder is unexplained. Clone size and V and J calls were adopted from that table, with D and trimming inferred from the DNA. The sample profile shows about 99,000 clones; roughly nine tenths of them were found once. The ten largest clones take up about 15% of the sample.

On this clone: The clone's antigen remains unknown. No much larger clone is present one base from it, and per-base qualities are unavailable.

The collaborating institutions used their own protocols to collect whole blood in K2EDTA tubes. For TCRbeta analysis, collaborators shipped samples as frozen whole blood, isolated PBMCs, or DNA extracted from either of those sample types. The receptor was isolated from a woman of 80 years or more in a cohort sampled during active COVID-19. This chain is built from TRBV19 and TRBJ2-7; a tentative D call is TRBD2 (5 bases match). The sample was peripheral blood. The CDR3 region has the sequence CASSRGTTGEQYF. The nucleotide sequence is TGTGCCAGTAGCCGGGGAACTACGGGCGAGCAGTACTTC.